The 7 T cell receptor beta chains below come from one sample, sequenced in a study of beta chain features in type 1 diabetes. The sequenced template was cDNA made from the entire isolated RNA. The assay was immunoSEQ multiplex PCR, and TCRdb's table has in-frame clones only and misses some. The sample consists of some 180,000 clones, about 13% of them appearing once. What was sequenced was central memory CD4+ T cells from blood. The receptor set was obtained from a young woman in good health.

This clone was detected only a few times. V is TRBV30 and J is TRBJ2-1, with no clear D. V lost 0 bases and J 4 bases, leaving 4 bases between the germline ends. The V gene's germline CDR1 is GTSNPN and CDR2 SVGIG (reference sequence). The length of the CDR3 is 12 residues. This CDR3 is CAWSVQYNEQFF. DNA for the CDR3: TGTGCCTGGAGTGTACAGTACAATGAGCAGTTCTTC.

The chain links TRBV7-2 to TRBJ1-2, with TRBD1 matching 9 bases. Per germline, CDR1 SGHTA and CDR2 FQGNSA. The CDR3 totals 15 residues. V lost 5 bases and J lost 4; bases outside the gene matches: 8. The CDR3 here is CASSALTGGAYGYTF. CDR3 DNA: TGTGCCAGCAGCGCCTTGACAGGGGGAGCCTATGGCTACACCTTC.

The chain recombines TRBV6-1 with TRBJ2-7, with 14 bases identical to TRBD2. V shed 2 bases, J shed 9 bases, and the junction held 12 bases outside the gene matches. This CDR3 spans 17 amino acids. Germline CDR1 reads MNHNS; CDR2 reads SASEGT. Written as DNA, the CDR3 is TGTGCCAGCAGTGAACTCACCGGGACTAGCGGGAGATGGACGCAGTACTTC. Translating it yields CASSELTGTSGRWTQYF.

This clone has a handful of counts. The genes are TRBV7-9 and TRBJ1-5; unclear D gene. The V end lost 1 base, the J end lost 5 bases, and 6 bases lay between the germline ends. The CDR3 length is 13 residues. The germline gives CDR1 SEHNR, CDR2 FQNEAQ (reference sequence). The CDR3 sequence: CASSLVGDQPQHF. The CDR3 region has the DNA TGTGCCAGCAGCTTAGTCGGGGATCAGCCCCAGCATTTT.

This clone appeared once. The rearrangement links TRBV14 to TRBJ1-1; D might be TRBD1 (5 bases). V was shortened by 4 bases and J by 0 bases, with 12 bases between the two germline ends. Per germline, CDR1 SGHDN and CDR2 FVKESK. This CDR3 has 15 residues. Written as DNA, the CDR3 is TGTGCCAGCAGCCTATGGGGACTTCTGAACACTGAAGCTTTCTTT. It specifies CASSLWGLLNTEAFF.

The CDR3 sequence: CASSPNYNTGELFF. In nucleotides, the CDR3 is TGTGCCAGCAGCCCCAACTATAACACCGGGGAGCTGTTTTTT. The rearrangement links TRBV16 to TRBJ2-2; D gene ambiguous. Trimming took 4 bases from V and 2 from J, leaving 8 bases between them. This CDR3 contains 14 residues. Germline V gene lookup returns CDR1 KGHSY and CDR2 FQNENV.

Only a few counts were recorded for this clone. CDR3 sequence reads: CASSLRGGTTGELFF. CDR3 bases: TGTGCCAGCAGCTTGCGAGGAGGTACCACCGGGGAGCTGTTTTTT. V gene TRBV5-4 combines with J gene TRBJ2-2; tentative D call: TRBD2 (5 bases). The germline V and J ends were trimmed by 1 base and 4 bases, with 11 bases remaining between them. Germline values: CDR1 SGHNT, CDR2 YYREEE (reference sequence). This CDR3 region has 15 residues. The full variable domain, completed using reference TRBV5-4 and TRBJ2-2, is ETGVTQSPTHLIKTRGQQVTLRCSSQSGHNTVSWYQQALGQGPQFIFQYYREEENGRGNFPPRFSGLQFPNYSSELNVNALELDDSALYLCASSLRGGTTGELFFGEGSRLTVL.